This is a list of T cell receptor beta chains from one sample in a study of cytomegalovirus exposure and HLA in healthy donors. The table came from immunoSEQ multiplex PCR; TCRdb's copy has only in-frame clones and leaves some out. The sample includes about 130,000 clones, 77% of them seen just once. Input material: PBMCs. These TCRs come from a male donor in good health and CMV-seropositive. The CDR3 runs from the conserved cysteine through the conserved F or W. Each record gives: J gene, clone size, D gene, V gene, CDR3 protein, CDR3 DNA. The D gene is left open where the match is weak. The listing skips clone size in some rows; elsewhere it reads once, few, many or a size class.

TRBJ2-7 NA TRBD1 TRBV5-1 CASSLKTGGSYEQYF TGCGCCAGCAGCTTGAAAACAGGGGGCTCCTACGAGCAGTACTTC
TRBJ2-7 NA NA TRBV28 CASSPGGNRSSYEQYF TGTGCCAGCAGTCCCGGAGGAAACCGTAGCTCCTACGAGCAGTACTTC
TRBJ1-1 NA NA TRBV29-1 CSVIGGATEAFF TGCAGCGTCATCGGTGGGGCCACTGAAGCTTTCTTT
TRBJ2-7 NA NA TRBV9 CASSDGTSKYEQYF TGTGCCAGCAGCGACGGGACATCGAAATACGAGCAGTACTTC
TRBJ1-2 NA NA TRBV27 CASSPHWGGEGYTF TGTGCCAGCAGTCCGCATTGGGGGGGCGAAGGCTACACCTTC
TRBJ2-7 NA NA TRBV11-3 CASSPLGGEEQYF TGTGCCAGCAGCCCCTTGGGGGGTGAAGAGCAGTACTTC
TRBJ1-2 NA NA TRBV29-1 CSGYRGEDGYTF TGCAGCGGTTATAGGGGTGAGGATGGCTACACCTTC
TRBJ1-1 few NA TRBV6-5 CASSYLVGVTEAFF TGTGCCAGCAGTTACTTAGTCGGGGTTACTGAAGCTTTCTTT
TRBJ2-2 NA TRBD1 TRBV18 CASSPGQGITGELFF TGTGCCAGCTCCCCGGGACAGGGGATCACCGGGGAGCTGTTTTTT
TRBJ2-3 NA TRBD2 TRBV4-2 CASHRGLADTDTQYF TGTGCCAGCCACCGGGGACTAGCGGACACAGATACGCAGTATTTT
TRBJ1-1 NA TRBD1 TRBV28 CGTGYLNTEAFF TGTGGGACAGGGTATTTGAACACTGAAGCTTTCTTT
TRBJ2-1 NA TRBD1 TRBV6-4 CASSITHGQGGNEQFF TGTGCCAGCAGTATCACCCATGGACAGGGAGGTAATGAGCAGTTCTTC
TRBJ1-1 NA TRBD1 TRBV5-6 CASSLSWDRGLMNTEAFF TGTGCCAGCAGCTTGTCGTGGGACAGGGGGCTTATGAACACTGAAGCTTTCTTT
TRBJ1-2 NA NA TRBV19 CATATGTYGYTF TGTGCCACCGCGACAGGAACCTATGGCTACACCTTC
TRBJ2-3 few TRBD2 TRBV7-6 CASSLGGTSGGAELYF TGTGCCAGCAGCTTAGGGGGGACTAGCGGGGGGGCGGAGCTGTATTTT
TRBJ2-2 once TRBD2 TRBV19 CASTALAGQNTGELFF TGTGCCAGTACTGCTCTAGCGGGGCAGAACACCGGGGAGCTGTTTTTT
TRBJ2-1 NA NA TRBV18 CASSFGLTDNEQFF TGTGCCAGCTCATTTGGCCTTACCGACAATGAGCAGTTCTTC
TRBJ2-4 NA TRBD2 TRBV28 CASTLGRGRDIQYF TGTGCCAGCACCTTAGGGAGAGGGAGGGACATTCAGTACTTC